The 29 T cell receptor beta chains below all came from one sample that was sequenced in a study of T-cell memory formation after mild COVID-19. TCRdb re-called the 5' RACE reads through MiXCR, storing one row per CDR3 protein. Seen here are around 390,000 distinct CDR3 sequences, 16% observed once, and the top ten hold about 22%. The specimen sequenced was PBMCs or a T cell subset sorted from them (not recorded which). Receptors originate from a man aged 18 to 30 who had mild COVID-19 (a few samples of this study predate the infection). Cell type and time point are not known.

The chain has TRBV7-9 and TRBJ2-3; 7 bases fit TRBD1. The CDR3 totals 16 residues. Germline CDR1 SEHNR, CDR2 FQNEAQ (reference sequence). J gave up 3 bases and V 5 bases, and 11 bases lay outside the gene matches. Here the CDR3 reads CASSLDRVRRTDTQYF. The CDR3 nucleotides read TGTGCCAGCAGCCTAGACAGGGTACGGCGGACAGATACGCAGTATTTT.

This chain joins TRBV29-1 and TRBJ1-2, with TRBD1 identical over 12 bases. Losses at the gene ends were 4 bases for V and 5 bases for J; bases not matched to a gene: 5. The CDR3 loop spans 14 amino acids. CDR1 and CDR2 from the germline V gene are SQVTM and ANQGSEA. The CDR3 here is CSVAGDRGLYGYTF. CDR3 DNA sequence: TGCAGCGTTGCCGGGGACAGGGGGCTGTATGGCTACACCTTC. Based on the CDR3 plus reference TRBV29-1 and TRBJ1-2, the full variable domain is SAVISQKPSRDICQRGTSLTIQCQVDSQVTMMFWYRQQPGQSLTLIATANQGSEATYESGFVIDKFPISRPNLTFSTLTVSNMSPEDSSIYLCSVAGDRGLYGYTFGSGTRLTVV.

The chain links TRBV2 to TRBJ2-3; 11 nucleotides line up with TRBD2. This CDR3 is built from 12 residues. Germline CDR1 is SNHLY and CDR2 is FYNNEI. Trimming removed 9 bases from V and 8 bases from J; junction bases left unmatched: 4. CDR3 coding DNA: TGTGCCAGTAGCGGGGGGGTCGGTACGCAGTATTTT. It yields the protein CASSGGVGTQYF.

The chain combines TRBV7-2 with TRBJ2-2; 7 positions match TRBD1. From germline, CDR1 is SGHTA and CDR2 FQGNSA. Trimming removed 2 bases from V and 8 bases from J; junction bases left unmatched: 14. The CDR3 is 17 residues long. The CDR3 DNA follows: TGTGCCAGCAGCTTATCGATTACGACAGGGATTTTGGGGGAGCTGTTTTTT. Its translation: CASSLSITTGILGELFF.

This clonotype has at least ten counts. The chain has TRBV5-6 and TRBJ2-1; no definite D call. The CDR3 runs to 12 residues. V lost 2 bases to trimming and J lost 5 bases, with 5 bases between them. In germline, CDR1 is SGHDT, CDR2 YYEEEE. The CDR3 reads CASSLPDNEQFF. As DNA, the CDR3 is TGTGCCAGCAGCTTACCAGACAATGAGCAGTTCTTC. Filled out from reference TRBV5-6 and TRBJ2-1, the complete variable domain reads DAGVTQSPTHLIKTRGQQVTLRCSPKSGHDTVSWYQQALGQGPQFIFQYYEEEERQRGNFPDRFSGHQFPNYSSELNVNALLLGDSALYLCASSLPDNEQFFGPGTRLTVL.

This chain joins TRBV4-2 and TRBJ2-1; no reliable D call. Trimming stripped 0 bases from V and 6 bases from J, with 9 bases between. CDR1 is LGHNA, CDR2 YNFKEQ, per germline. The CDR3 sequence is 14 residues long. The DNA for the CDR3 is TGTGCCAGCAGCCAAGAAGGCCAGGTCAATGAGCAGTTCTTC. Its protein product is CASSQEGQVNEQFF.

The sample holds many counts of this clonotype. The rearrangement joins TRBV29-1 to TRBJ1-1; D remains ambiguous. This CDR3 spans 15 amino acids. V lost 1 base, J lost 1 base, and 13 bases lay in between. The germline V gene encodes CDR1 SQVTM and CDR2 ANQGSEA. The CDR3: CSVEVKRAENTEAFF. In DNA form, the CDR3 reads TGCAGCGTTGAAGTGAAAAGGGCGGAGAACACTGAAGCTTTCTTT. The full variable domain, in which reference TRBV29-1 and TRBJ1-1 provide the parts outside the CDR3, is SAVISQKPSRDICQRGTSLTIQCQVDSQVTMMFWYRQQPGQSLTLIATANQGSEATYESGFVIDKFPISRPNLTFSTLTVSNMSPEDSSIYLCSVEVKRAENTEAFFGQGTRLTVV.

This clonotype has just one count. CDR3 in amino acids: CASSFGQGLSGELFF. The CDR3 nucleotides read TGTGCCAGCAGCTTCGGACAGGGGTTGTCCGGGGAGCTGTTTTTT. The V and J genes are TRBV7-7 and TRBJ2-2; 9 positions match TRBD1. Germline trimming cut 3 bases from V and 6 bases from J; bases unmatched to any gene: 5. The CDR3 totals 15 residues. From germline, CDR1 is SSHAT and CDR2 FNYEAQ (reference sequence). The full variable domain, in which reference TRBV7-7 and TRBJ2-2 provide the parts outside the CDR3, is GAGVSQSPRYKVTKRGQDVTLRCDPISSHATLYWYQQALGQGPEFLTYFNYEAQPDKSGLPSDRFSAERPEGSISTLTIQRTEQRDSAMYRCASSFGQGLSGELFFGEGSRLTVL.

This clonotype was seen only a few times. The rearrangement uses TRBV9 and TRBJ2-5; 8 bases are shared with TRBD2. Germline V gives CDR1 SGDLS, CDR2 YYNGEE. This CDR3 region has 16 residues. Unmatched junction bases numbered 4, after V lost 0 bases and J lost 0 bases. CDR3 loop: CASSVVSGGYQETQYF. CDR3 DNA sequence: TGTGCCAGCAGCGTAGTCAGCGGGGGCTACCAAGAGACCCAGTACTTC. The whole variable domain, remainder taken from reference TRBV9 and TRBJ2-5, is DSGVTQTPKHLITATGQRVTLRCSPRSGDLSVYWYQQSLDQGLQFLIQYYNGEERAKGNILERFSAQQFPDLHSELNLSSLELGDSALYFCASSVVSGGYQETQYFGPGTRLLVL.

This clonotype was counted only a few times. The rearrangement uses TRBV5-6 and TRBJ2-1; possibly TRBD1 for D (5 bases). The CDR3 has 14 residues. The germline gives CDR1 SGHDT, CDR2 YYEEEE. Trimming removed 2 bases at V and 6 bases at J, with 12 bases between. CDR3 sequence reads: CASSLGRVFNEQFF. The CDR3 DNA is TGTGCCAGCAGCTTAGGCAGGGTCTTCAATGAGCAGTTCTTC.

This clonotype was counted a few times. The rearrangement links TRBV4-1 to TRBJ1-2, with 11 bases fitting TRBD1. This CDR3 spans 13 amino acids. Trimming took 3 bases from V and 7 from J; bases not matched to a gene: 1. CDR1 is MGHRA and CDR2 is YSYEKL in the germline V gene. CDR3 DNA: TGCGCCAGCAGCCAGGGGACAGGGGGTGGCTACACCTTC. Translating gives CASSQGTGGGYTF.

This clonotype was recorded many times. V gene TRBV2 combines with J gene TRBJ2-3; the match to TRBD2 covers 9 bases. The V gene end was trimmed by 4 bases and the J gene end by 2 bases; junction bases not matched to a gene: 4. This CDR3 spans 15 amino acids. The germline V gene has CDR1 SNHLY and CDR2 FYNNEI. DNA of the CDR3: TGTGCCAGCAGTGGGAGCGGGGGGCACACAGATACGCAGTATTTT. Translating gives CASSGSGGHTDTQYF.

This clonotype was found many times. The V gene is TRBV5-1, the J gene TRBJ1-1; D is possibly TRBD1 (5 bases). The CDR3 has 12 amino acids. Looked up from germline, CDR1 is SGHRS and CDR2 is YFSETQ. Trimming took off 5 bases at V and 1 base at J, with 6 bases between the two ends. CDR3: CASRDKNTEAFF. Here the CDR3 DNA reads TGCGCCAGCAGGGACAAGAACACTGAAGCTTTCTTT.

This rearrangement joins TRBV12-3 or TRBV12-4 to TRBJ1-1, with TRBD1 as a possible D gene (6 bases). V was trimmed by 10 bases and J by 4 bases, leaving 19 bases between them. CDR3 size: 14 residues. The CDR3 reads CATQRGGTGTEAFF. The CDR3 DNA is TGTGCCACTCAGAGAGGGGGGACGGGCACTGAAGCTTTCTTT.

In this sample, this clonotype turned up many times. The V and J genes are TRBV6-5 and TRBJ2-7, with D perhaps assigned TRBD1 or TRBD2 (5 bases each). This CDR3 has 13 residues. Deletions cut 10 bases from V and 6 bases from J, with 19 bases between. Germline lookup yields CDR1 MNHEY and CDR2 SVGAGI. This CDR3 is CATSRDGLGEQYV. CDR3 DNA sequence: TGTGCCACTAGCCGGGACGGATTGGGCGAGCAGTACGTC.

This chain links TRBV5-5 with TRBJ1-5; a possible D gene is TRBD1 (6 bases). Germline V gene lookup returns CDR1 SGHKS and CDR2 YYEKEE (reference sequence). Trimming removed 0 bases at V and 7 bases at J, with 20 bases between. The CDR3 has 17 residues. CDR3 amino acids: CASSLAPQGLWRQPQHF. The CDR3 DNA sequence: TGTGCCAGCAGCTTGGCCCCCCAGGGGTTGTGGAGACAGCCCCAGCATTTT.

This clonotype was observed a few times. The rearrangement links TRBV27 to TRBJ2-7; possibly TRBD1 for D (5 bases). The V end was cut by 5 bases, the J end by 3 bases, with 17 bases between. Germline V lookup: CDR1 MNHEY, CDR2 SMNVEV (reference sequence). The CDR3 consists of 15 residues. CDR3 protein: CASSPMDISYYEQYF. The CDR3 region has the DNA TGTGCCAGCAGTCCCATGGACATTAGTTACTACGAGCAGTACTTC.

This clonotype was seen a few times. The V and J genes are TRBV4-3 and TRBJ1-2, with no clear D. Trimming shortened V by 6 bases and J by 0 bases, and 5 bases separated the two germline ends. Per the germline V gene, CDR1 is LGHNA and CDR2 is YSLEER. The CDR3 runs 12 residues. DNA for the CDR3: TGCGCCAGCAGGATGGCTAACTATGGCTACACCTTC. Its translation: CASRMANYGYTF.

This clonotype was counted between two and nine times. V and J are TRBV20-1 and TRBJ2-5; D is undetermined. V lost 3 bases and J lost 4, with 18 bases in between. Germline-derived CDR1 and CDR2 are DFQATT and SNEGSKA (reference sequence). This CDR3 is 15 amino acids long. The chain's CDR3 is CSARSQRALVETQYF. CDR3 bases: TGCAGTGCTAGGTCGCAACGGGCCTTAGTAGAGACCCAGTACTTC.

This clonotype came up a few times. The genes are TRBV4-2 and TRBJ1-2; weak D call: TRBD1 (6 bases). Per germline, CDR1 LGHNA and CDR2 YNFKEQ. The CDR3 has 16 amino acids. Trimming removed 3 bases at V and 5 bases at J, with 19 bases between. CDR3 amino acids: CASSHIPGGREYGYTF. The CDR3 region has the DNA TGTGCCAGCAGCCACATCCCGGGGGGGCGCGAATATGGCTACACCTTC.

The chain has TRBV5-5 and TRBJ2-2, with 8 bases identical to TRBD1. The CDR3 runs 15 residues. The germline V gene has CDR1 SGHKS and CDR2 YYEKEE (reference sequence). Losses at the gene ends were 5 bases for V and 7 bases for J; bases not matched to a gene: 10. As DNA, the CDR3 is TGTGCCAGCAGACGGCAGGGGGCCTTAGGCGGGGAGCTGTTTTTT. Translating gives CASRRQGALGGELFF.

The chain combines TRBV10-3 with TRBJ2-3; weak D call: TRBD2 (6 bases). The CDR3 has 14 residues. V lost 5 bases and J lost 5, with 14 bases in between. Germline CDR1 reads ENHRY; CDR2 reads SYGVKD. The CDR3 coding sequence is TGTGCCATCAGTTTGAGGGCTAGCGAAGATACGCAGTATTTT. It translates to CAISLRASEDTQYF.

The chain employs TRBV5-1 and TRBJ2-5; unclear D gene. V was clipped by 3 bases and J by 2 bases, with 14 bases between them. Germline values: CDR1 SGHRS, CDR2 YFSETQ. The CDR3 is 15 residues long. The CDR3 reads CASSSPGPLQETQYF. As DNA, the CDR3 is TGCGCCAGCAGCTCCCCAGGCCCGTTACAAGAGACCCAGTACTTC.

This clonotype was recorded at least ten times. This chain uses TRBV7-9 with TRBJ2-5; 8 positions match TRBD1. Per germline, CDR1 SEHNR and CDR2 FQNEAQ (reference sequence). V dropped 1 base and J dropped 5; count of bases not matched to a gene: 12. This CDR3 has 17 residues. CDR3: CASSLEAGGVWRETQYF. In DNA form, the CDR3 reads TGTGCCAGCAGCTTAGAGGCAGGGGGCGTTTGGAGGGAGACCCAGTACTTC.

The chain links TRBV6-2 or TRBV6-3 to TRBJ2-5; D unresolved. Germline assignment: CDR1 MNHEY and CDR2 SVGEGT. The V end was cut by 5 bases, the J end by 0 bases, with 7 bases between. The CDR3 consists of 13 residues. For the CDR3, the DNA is TGTGCCAGCAGTCCCACCGACCAAGAGACCCAGTACTTC. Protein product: CASSPTDQETQYF.

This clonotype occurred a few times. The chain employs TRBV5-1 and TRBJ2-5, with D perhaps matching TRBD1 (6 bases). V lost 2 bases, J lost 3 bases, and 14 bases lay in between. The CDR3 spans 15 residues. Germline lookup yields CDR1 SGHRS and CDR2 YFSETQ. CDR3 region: CASSLGIGQKETQYF. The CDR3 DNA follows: TGCGCCAGCAGCTTAGGAATTGGACAGAAAGAGACCCAGTACTTC.

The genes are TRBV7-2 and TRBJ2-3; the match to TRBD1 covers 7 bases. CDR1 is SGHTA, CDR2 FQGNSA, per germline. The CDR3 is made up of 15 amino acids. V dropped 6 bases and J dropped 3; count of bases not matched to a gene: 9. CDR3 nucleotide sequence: TGTGCCAGCAGTGCAACGCCCAGGGGGACAGATACGCAGTATTTT. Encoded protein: CASSATPRGTDTQYF.

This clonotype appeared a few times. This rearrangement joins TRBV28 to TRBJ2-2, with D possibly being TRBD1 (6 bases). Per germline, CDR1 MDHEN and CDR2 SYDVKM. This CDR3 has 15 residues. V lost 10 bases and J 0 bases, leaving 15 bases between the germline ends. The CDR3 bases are TGTGCCACCGTTCCCGGGACACCGAACACCGGGGAGCTGTTTTTT. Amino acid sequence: CATVPGTPNTGELFF.

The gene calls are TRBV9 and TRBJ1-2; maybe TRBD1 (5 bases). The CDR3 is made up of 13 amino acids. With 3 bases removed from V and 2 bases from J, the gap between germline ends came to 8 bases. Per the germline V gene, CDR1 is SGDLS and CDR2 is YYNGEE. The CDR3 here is CASSARTNYGYTF. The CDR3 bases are TGTGCCAGCAGCGCCCGGACAAACTATGGCTACACCTTC.